This T cell receptor (beta chain) appears in the sequencing data of a study of CD8 T cells in ankylosing spondylitis. Per the germline V gene, CDR1 is DFQATT and CDR2 is SNEGSKA (reference sequence). Trimming at V came to 5 bases and at J to 2 bases, leaving 7 bases not matched to a gene. The length of the CDR3 is 15 residues. This clonotype was recorded many times. The TCR beta libraries were generated through quantitative 5'-RACE incorporating molecular barcodes. TCRdb re-derived calls from the 5' RACE reads in MiXCR, one entry per CDR3 protein. The table has 130,000 to 150,000 distinct CDR3 sequences, roughly 8% seen once; the top ten hold 7.3%.

The receptor was derived from a male donor with ankylosing spondylitis. The sequencing input was synovial fluid, either unsorted or a sorted T cell fraction (not recorded which). The J gene is TRBJ2-7, the V gene TRBV20-1; the match to TRBD2 covers 12 bases. The CDR3 region is CSAPSGRALTYEQYF. The CDR3 DNA sequence: TGCAGTGCTCCTAGCGGGAGGGCTCTGACCTACGAGCAGTACTTC.